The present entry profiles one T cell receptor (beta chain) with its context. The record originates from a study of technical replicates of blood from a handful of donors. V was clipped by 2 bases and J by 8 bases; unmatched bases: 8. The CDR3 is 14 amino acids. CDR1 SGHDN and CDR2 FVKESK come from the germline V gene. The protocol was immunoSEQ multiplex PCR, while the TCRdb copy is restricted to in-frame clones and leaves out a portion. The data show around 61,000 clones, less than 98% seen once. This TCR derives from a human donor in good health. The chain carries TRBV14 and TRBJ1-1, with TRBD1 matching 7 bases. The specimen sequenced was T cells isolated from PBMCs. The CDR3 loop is CASSQTGVLEEAFF. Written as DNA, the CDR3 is TGTGCCAGCAGCCAAACAGGGGTGTTAGAAGAAGCTTTCTTT.